This T cell receptor beta chain was recovered during a study of T-cell memory formation after mild COVID-19. This CDR3 region has 16 residues. V dropped 2 bases and J dropped 2 bases, with 15 bases sitting between them. Looked up from germline, CDR1 is MNHEY and CDR2 is SVGAGI. This clonotype has only a few counts. TCRdb ran MiXCR on the 5' RACE reads and lists one entry per CDR3 protein. The sample shows some 100,000 distinct CDR3 sequences, over 8.5% of them seen only once. The material sequenced was PBMCs or a T cell subset sorted from them (not recorded which). The rearrangement joins TRBV6-5 to TRBJ1-1, with D tentatively TRBD1 (5 bases). The TCR originated in a man aged 18 to 29 who had mild COVID-19 (a few samples of this study predate the infection). Cell type and time point are not known. CDR3: CASSYEPGTVNTEAFF. CDR3 in DNA: TGTGCCAGCAGTTACGAGCCTGGGACGGTTAACACTGAAGCTTTCTTT.